One T cell receptor (beta chain) is described in this entry. Its target is not known. This entry belongs to a study of cytomegalovirus exposure and HLA in healthy donors. Study-level findings and limits: In an earlier analysis, productive rearrangement rates for most beta V segments clustered near 87% or 30%.

From germline, CDR1 is SGHNT and CDR2 YYREEE (reference sequence). V trimming: 2 bases; J trimming: 2 bases; junction bases outside the gene matches: 1. CDR3 length: 14 residues. Primers: 60 Vbeta forward and 13 Jbeta reverse. Profiled with immunoSEQ multiplex PCR; TCRdb holds only in-frame clones, not every one. Of 120,000 to 150,000 clones listed, about 75% are singletons. The chain recombines TRBV5-4 with TRBJ1-2, with 9 nucleotides matching TRBD1. Source material: PBMCs. This TCR was sampled from a woman in her thirties in good health and CMV-seronegative. The CDR3, as DNA: TGTGCCAGCAGCTTCGGGACAGGGAACTATGGCTACACCTTC. As protein: CASSFGTGNYGYTF.